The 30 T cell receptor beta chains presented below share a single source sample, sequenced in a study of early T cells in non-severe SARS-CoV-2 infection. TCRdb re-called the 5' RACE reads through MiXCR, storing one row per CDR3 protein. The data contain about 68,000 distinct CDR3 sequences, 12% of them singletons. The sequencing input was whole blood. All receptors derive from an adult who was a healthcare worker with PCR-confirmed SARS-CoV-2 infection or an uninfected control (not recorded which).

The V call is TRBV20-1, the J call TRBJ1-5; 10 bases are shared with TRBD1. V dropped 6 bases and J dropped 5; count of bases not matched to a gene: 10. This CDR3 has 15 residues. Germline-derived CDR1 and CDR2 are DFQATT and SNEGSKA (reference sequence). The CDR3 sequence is CSAPDADRGDQPQHF. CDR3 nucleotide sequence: TGCAGTGCCCCTGATGCGGACAGGGGGGATCAGCCCCAGCATTTT.

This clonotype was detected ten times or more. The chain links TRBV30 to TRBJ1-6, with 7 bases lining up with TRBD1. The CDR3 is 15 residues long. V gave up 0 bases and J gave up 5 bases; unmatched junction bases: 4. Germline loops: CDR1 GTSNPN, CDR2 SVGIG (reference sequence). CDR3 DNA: TGTGCCTGGAGTGTAAGGGACAGTCATAATTCACCCCTCCACTTT. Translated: CAWSVRDSHNSPLHF.

The CDR3 nucleotides are TGTGCCAGCAGCATTTCCGGGACAGGGGTTGGGCCCCTCCACTTT. Its translation is CASSISGTGVGPLHF. The chain recombines TRBV7-2 with TRBJ1-6, with 10 bases aligning to TRBD1. Germline CDR1 SGHTA, CDR2 FQGNSA. CDR3 length: 15 residues. With 5 bases clipped from V and 13 bases from J, the junction kept 11 bases outside the gene matches.

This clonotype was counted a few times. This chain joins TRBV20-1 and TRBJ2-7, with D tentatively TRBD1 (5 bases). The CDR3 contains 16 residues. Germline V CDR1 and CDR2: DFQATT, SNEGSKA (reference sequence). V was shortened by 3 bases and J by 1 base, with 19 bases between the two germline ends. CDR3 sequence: CSASPSLGRRSYEQYF. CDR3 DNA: TGCAGTGCTAGCCCCTCCCTGGGGCGGCGATCCTACGAGCAGTACTTC.

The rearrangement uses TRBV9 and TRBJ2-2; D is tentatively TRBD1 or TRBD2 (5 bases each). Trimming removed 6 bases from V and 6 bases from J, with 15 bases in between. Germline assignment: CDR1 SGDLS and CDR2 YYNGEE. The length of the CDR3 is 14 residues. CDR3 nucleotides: TGTGCCAGCAAAACCGGGGCAGGTCCCGGGGAGCTGTTTTTT. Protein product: CASKTGAGPGELFF. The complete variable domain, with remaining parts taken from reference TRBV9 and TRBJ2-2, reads DSGVTQTPKHLITATGQRVTLRCSPRSGDLSVYWYQQSLDQGLQFLIQYYNGEERAKGNILERFSAQQFPDLHSELNLSSLELGDSALYFCASKTGAGPGELFFGEGSRLTVL.

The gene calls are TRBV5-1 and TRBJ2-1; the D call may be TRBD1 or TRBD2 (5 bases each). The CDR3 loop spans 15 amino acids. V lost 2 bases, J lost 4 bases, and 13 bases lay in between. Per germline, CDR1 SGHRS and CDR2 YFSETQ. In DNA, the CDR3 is TGCGCCAGCAGCTTAGAGGGACCTCCTTACAATGAGCAGTTCTTC. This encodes CASSLEGPPYNEQFF.

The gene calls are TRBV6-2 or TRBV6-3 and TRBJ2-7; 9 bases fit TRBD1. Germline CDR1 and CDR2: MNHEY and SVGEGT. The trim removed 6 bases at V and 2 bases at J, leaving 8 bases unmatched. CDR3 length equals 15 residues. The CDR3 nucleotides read TGTGCCAGCAGAACAGGGGGCAGTTTTGCCTACGAGCAGTACTTC. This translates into CASRTGGSFAYEQYF.

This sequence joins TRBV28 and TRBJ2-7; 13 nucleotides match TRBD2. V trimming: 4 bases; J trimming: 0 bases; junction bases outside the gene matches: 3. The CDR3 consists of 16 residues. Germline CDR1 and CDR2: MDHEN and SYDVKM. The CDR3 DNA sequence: TGTGCCAGCAGTTCGGGACTAGCGGGACGCTCCTACGAGCAGTACTTC. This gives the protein CASSSGLAGRSYEQYF.

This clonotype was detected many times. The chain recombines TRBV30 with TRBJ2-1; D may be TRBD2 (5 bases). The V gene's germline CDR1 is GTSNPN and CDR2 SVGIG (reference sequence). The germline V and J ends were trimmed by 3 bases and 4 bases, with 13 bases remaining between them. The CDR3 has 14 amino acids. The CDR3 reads CAWRDSDWYNEQFF. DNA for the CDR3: TGTGCCTGGAGGGACTCGGACTGGTACAATGAGCAGTTCTTC.

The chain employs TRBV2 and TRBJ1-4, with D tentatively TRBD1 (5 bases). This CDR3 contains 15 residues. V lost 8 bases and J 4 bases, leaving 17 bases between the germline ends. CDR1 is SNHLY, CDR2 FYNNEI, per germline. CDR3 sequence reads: CASLLGSGSNEKLFF. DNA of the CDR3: TGTGCCAGCCTCCTCGGCTCAGGGAGTAATGAAAAACTGTTTTTT. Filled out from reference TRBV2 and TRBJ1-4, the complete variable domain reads EPEVTQTPSHQVTQMGQEVILRCVPISNHLYFYWYRQILGQKVEFLVSFYNNEISEKSEIFDDQFSVERPDGSNFTLKIRSTKLEDSAMYFCASLLGSGSNEKLFFGSGTQLSVL.

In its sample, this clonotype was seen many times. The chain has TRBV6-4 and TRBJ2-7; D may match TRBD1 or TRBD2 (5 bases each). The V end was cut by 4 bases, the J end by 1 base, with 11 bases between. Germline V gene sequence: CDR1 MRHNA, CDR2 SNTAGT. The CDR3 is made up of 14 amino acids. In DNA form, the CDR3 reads TGTGCCAGCAGTGCGGGACCGACATCCTACGAGCAGTACTTC. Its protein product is CASSAGPTSYEQYF.

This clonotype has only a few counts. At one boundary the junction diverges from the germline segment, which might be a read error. This CDR3 is CASETNTEAFF. The DNA of the CDR3 is TGTGCCAGCGAAACAAACACTGAGGCTTTCTTT. The chain employs TRBV5-6 and TRBJ1-1; D gene ambiguous. The CDR3 extends over 11 amino acids. Per the germline V gene, CDR1 is SGHDT and CDR2 is YYEEEE.

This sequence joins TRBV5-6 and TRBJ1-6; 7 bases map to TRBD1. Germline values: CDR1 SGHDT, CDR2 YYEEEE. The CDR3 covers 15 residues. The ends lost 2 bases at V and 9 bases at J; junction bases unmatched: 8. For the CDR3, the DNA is TGTGCCAGCAGCTTCCGGGACAGCGCCTTTTCACCCCTCCACTTT. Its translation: CASSFRDSAFSPLHF.

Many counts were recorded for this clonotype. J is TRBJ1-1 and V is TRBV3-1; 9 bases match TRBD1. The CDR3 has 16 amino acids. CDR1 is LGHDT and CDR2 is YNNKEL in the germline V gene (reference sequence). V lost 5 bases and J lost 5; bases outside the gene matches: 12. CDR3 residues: CASSARSQGARTEAFF. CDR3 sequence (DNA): TGTGCCAGCAGCGCGCGATCACAGGGGGCGAGAACTGAAGCTTTCTTT.

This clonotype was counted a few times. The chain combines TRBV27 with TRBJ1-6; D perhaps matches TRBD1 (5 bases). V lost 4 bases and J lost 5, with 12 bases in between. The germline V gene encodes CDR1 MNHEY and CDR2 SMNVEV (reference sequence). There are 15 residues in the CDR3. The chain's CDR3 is CASSWSGGNNSPLHF. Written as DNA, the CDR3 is TGTGCCAGCAGTTGGTCTGGGGGGAATAATTCACCCCTCCACTTT.

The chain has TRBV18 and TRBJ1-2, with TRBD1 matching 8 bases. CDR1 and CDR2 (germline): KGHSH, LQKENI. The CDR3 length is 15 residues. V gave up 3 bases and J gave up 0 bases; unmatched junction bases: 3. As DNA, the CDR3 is TGTGCCAGCTCACCCCAGGGGGCACCTAACTATGGCTACACCTTC. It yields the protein CASSPQGAPNYGYTF.

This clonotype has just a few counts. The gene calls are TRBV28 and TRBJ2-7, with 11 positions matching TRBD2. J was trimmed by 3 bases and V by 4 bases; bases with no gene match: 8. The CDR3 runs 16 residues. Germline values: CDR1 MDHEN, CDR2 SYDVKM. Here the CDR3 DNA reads TGTGCCAGCAGTTCGATTAGCGGGGGGGTTTTCTACGAGCAGTACTTC. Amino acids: CASSSISGGVFYEQYF.

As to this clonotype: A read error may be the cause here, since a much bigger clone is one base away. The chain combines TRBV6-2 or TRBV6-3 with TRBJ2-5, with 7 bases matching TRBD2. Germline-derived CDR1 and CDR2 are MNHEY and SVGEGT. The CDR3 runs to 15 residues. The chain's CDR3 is CTSSPLGLDQETQYF. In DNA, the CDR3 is TGTACCAGCAGTCCTCTCGGACTAGACCAAGAGACCCAGTACTTC.

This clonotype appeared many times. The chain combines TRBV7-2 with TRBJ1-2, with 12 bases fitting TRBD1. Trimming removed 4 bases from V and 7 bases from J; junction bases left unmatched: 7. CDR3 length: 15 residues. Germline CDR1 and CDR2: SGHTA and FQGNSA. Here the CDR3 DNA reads TGTGCCAGCAGCTATCCGGGACAGGGGGCGTTTGGCTACACCTTC. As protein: CASSYPGQGAFGYTF.

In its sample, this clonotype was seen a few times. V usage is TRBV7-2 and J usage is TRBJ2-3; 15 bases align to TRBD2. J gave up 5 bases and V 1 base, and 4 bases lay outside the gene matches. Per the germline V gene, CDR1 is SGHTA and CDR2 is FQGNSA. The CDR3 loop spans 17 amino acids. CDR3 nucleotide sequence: TGTGCCAGCAGCTTAGGGACTAGCGGGGGGGCTGGAGATACGCAGTATTTT. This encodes CASSLGTSGGAGDTQYF.

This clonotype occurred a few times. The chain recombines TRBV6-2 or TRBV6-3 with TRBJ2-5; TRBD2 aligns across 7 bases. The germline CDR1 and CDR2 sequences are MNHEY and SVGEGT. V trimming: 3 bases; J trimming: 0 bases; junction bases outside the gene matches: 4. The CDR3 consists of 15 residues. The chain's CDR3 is CASSYVAGHQETQYF. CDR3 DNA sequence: TGTGCCAGCAGTTATGTAGCGGGCCACCAAGAGACCCAGTACTTC.

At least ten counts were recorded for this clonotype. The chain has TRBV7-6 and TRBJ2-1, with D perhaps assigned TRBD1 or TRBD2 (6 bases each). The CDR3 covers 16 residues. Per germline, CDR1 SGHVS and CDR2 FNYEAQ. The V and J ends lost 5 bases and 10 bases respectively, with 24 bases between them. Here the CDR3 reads CASSPNIGGAGREQFF. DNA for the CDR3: TGTGCCAGCAGCCCCAACATCGGGGGCGCAGGTCGGGAGCAGTTCTTC.

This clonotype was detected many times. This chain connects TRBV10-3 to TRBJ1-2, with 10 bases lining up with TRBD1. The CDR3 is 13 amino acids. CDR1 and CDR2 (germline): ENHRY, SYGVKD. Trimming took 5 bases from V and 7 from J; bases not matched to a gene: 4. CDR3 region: CAISPTGGTGYTF. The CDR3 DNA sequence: TGTGCCATCAGTCCGACAGGGGGCACTGGCTACACCTTC.

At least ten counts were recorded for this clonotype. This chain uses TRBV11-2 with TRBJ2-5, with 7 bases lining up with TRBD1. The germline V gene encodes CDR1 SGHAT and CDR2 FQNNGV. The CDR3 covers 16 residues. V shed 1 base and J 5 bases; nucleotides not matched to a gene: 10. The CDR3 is CASSLAGTGVGETQYF. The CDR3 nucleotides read TGTGCCAGCAGCTTAGCGGGAACAGGGGTCGGGGAGACCCAGTACTTC.

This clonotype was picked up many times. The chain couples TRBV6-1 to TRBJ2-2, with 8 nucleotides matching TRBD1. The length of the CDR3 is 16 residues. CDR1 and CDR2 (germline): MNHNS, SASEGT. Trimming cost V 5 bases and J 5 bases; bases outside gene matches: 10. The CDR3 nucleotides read TGTGCCAGCAGTCTAAGGGGACAGGCCGGGACCGGGGAGCTGTTTTTT. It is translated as CASSLRGQAGTGELFF.

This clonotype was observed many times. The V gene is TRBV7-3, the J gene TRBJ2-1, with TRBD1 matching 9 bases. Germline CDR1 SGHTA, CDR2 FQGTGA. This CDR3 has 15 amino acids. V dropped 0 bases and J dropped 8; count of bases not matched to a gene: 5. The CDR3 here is CASSLTGRQGDEQFF. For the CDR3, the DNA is TGTGCCAGCAGCTTAACGGGGAGACAGGGGGATGAGCAGTTCTTC.

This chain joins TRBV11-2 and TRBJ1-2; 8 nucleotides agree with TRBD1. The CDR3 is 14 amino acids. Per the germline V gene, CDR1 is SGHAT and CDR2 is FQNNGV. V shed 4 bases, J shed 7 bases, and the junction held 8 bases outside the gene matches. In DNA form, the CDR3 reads TGTGCCAGCAGCTCAGAGGACAGGGACCGTGGCTACACCTTC. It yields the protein CASSSEDRDRGYTF.

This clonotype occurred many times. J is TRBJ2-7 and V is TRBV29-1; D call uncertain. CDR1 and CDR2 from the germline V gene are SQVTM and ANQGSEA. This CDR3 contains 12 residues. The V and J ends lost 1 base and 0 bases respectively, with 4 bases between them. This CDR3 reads CSVEGASYEQYF. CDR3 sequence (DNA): TGCAGCGTTGAAGGGGCCTCCTACGAGCAGTACTTC.

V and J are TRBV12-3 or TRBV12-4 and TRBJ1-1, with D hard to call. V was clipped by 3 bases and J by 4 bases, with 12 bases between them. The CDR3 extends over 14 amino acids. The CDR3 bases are TGTGCCAGCAGTTTTTCTCTGTCCGGCACTGAAGCTTTCTTT. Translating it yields CASSFSLSGTEAFF.

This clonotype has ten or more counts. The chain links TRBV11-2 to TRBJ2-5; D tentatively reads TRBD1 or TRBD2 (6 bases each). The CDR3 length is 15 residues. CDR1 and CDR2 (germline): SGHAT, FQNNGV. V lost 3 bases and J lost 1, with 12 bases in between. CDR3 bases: TGTGCCAGCAGCTTGGTCCGGGGGCTCCAAGAGACCCAGTACTTC. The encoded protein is CASSLVRGLQETQYF.